The 17 T cell receptor beta chains below were found in one sample sequenced in a study of T cell repertoires in cytomegalovirus infection (dated by TCRdb to 2018 to 2020). TCRdb records Illumina HiSeq 1500 as the sequencer. TCRdb reanalyzed the raw reads on its own, using fastp at Q25 for trimming and MiXCR for clone calling, and kept in-frame beta chains. One record per CDR3 amino acid sequence lists the most common genes and DNA. The sample contains approximately 290,000 distinct CDR3 sequences, about 23% of them found a single time. 14% of the sample belongs to the ten largest clones. Material for sequencing was PBMCs. All receptors derive from a human donor in good health (CMV status not recorded). Some clones in this sample may be carry-over from other donors' samples.

This clonotype has more than one count but fewer than ten. The chain is built from TRBV7-2 and TRBJ1-6; D uncertain. Germline V gives CDR1 SGHTA, CDR2 FQGNSA. Trimming took off 7 bases at V and 7 bases at J, with 14 bases between the two ends. This CDR3 comprises 14 residues. CDR3 residues: CASTKEAANSPLHF. The CDR3 DNA sequence: TGTGCCAGCACCAAGGAGGCGGCGAATTCACCCCTCCACTTT.

This clonotype was counted only a few times. The rearrangement uses TRBV20-1 and TRBJ2-7; D may be TRBD1 (6 bases). CDR3 length: 13 amino acids. The germline CDR1 and CDR2 sequences are DFQATT and SNEGSKA (reference sequence). The V and J ends lost 5 bases and 4 bases respectively, with 15 bases between them. The CDR3 protein is CSAGSGQHYEQYF. DNA for the CDR3: TGCAGTGCTGGTTCAGGACAGCATTACGAGCAGTACTTC.

V is TRBV20-1 and J is TRBJ2-1, with D uncertain. The germline CDR1 and CDR2 sequences are DFQATT and SNEGSKA (reference sequence). CDR3 length: 16 amino acids. V lost 0 bases, J lost 10 bases, and 22 bases lay in between. CDR3 loop: CSARDPRRTISEEQFF. CDR3 in DNA: TGCAGTGCTAGAGATCCCCGAAGGACGATTTCGGAGGAGCAGTTCTTC.

This rearrangement joins TRBV6-6 to TRBJ1-1; D call uncertain. Germline assignment: CDR1 MNHNY and CDR2 SVGAGI (reference sequence). V gave up 0 bases and J gave up 8 bases, with 7 bases separating them. This CDR3 is 12 amino acids long. CDR3 sequence: CASSYSGFEAFF. The DNA for the CDR3 is TGTGCCAGCAGTTACTCGGGGTTCGAAGCTTTCTTT.

Only a few counts were recorded for this clonotype. The chain uses TRBV6-6 and TRBJ2-7, with 8 bases that match TRBD1. The CDR3 consists of 15 residues. The germline V gene has CDR1 MNHNY and CDR2 SVGAGI (reference sequence). V lost 1 base and J lost 3; bases outside the gene matches: 5. This CDR3 is CASSYFGQGNYEQYF. CDR3 nucleotide sequence: TGTGCCAGCAGTTACTTCGGACAGGGTAACTACGAGCAGTACTTC.

This chain links TRBV28 with TRBJ1-1; D is unresolved. Germline V lookup: CDR1 MDHEN, CDR2 SYDVKM. Trimming cost V 2 bases and J 7 bases, with 14 bases left between them. The CDR3 length is 14 residues. In nucleotides, the CDR3 is TGTGCCAGCAGTTTAACGCAGGAGCGGCATGAAGCTTTCTTT. Translated: CASSLTQERHEAFF.

The sample holds many counts of this clonotype. V usage is TRBV7-2 and J usage is TRBJ1-5; D may be TRBD1 (5 bases). V lost 3 bases and J lost 1, with 10 bases in between. Germline CDR1 reads SGHTA; CDR2 reads FQGNSA. This CDR3 has 15 residues. The DNA of the CDR3 is TGTGCCAGCAGCTTGGGGGGTTGGAGCAATCAGCCCCAGCATTTT. This codes for CASSLGGWSNQPQHF.

The CDR3 spells CASSLGGRAGYNEQFF. CDR3 sequence (DNA): TGTGCCAGCAGTTTAGGGGGGAGAGCGGGATACAATGAGCAGTTCTTC. The chain employs TRBV28 and TRBJ2-1; 7 nucleotides match TRBD2. CDR1 is MDHEN and CDR2 is SYDVKM in the germline V gene. The CDR3 contains 16 residues. With V trimmed by 2 bases and J by 4 bases, 8 bases remained unmatched.

This clonotype was seen more than once but under ten times. This sequence joins TRBV7-9 and TRBJ2-1, with D unresolved. Germline V lookup: CDR1 SEHNR, CDR2 FQNEAQ (reference sequence). V lost 1 base and J 9 bases, leaving 7 bases between the germline ends. CDR3 size: 12 residues. The CDR3 DNA reads as TGTGCCAGCAGCTTAGAGTGGGGTGAGCAGTTCTTC. Translation: CASSLEWGEQFF. The entire variable domain, with the rest obtained from reference TRBV7-9 and TRBJ2-1, is as follows: DTGVSQNPRHKITKRGQNVTFRCDPISEHNRLYWYRQTLGQGPEFLTYFQNEAQLEKSRLLSDRFSAERPKGSFSTLEIQRTEQGDSAMYLCASSLEWGEQFFGPGTRLTVL.

In its sample, this clonotype was seen a few times. The chain uses TRBV4-3 and TRBJ2-2; 9 bases fit TRBD2. This CDR3 has 16 amino acids. Germline V CDR1 and CDR2: LGHNA, YSLEER. V lost 4 bases to trimming and J lost 4 bases; unmatched junction nucleotides: 7. CDR3 coding DNA: TGCGCCAGCAGCCGCCCGACTAGCGGTGGCACCGGGGAGCTGTTTTTT. Its translation is CASSRPTSGGTGELFF.

In regard to this clonotype: This clone may be a read error of a much larger clone one base away. This chain uses TRBV2 with TRBJ1-5; 11 bases fit TRBD1. Per the germline V gene, CDR1 is SNHLY and CDR2 is FYNNEI. With 4 bases clipped from V and 6 bases from J, the junction kept 2 bases outside the gene matches. CDR3 length equals 14 residues. DNA of the CDR3: TGTGCCAGCAGTGGGACAGGGGGCAGTCAGCCCCAGCATTTT. This encodes CASSGTGGSQPQHF.

The table lists this clonotype with a few counts. V is TRBV6-1 and J is TRBJ2-6, with 14 bases that match TRBD2. The CDR3 spans 18 residues. The V and J ends lost 5 bases and 4 bases, in that order; junction bases with no gene match: 7. The germline V gene has CDR1 MNHNS and CDR2 SASEGT. CDR3 DNA: TGTGCCAGCAGTACTAAGGGACTAGCGGGAGCCGGGGCCAACGTCCTGACTTTC. Amino acid sequence: CASSTKGLAGAGANVLTF.

This clonotype was recorded at least ten times. The gene calls are TRBV28 and TRBJ1-5; no firm D call. The CDR3 length is 12 residues. V was shortened by 6 bases and J by 4 bases, with 7 bases between the two germline ends. Germline V lookup: CDR1 MDHEN, CDR2 SYDVKM. In nucleotides, the CDR3 is TGTGCCAGCAGATCTTCAAATCAGCCCCAGCATTTT. Amino acid sequence: CASRSSNQPQHF.

V and J are TRBV20-1 and TRBJ1-2; 8 positions match TRBD1. Trimming took 6 bases from V and 4 from J; bases not matched to a gene: 7. Germline V lookup: CDR1 DFQATT, CDR2 SNEGSKA (reference sequence). The CDR3 consists of 13 residues. The chain's CDR3 is CSAGQGASYGYTF. CDR3 nucleotides: TGCAGTGCGGGGCAGGGGGCCAGCTATGGCTACACCTTC.

The J gene is TRBJ2-3, the V gene TRBV29-1; 9 positions agree with TRBD2. The CDR3 consists of 14 residues. J lost 1 base, V lost 2 bases, and 1 base had no gene match. Per the germline V gene, CDR1 is SQVTM and CDR2 is ANQGSEA. CDR3 in DNA: TGCAGCGTTGAACTAGCGGGGCGCACAGATACGCAGTATTTT. It encodes CSVELAGRTDTQYF.

This clonotype was seen repeatedly, ten times or more. V gene TRBV7-2 combines with J gene TRBJ2-7; unclear D gene. Deletions cut 0 bases from V and 6 bases from J, with 3 bases between. CDR1 and CDR2 from the germline V gene are SGHTA and FQGNSA. The CDR3 totals 11 residues. DNA of the CDR3: TGTGCCAGCAGCTTAGCCCGCGAGCAGTACTTC. It yields the protein CASSLAREQYF.

The sample holds a few counts of this clonotype. V is TRBV11-2 and J is TRBJ1-1; 9 bases align to TRBD1. The CDR3 length is 13 residues. Per the germline V gene, CDR1 is SGHAT and CDR2 is FQNNGV. With 4 bases clipped from V and 6 bases from J, the junction kept 3 bases outside the gene matches. The CDR3 DNA reads as TGTGCCAGCAGCTCGGGACAGGGCGCTGAAGCTTTCTTT. This sequence encodes CASSSGQGAEAFF.